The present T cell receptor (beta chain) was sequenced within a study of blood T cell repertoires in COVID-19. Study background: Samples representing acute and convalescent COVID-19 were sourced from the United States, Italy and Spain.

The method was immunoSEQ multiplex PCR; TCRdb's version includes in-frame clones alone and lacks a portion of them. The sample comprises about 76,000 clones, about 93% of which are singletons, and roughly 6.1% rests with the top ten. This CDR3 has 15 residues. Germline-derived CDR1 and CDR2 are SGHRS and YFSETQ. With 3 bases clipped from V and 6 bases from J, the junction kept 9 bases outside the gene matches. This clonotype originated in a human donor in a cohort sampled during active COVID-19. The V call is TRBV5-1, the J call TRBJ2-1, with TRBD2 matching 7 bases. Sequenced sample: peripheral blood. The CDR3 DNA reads TGCGCCAGCAGCTCAGGACTAGTCTTATCCAATGAGCAGTTCTTC. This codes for CASSSGLVLSNEQFF.